The 12 T cell receptor beta chains below all came from one sample that was sequenced in a study of blood T cell repertoires in COVID-19. The method was immunoSEQ multiplex PCR; TCRdb's version includes in-frame clones alone and lacks a portion of them. The repertoire holds some 150,000 clones, 84% seen once, with roughly 5.7% in the top ten. Source material: PBMCs or T cells enriched from blood (not recorded which). The source of these receptors is a woman between 45 and 65 years old who had been exposed to COVID-19.

This sequence joins TRBV6-5 and TRBJ2-7; 7 nucleotides agree with TRBD1. The trim removed 8 bases at V and 3 bases at J, leaving 10 bases unmatched. Per the germline V gene, CDR1 is MNHEY and CDR2 is SVGAGI. The CDR3 spans 14 residues. The CDR3 is CASDVGQARYEQYF. CDR3 DNA: TGTGCCAGCGACGTAGGACAGGCACGCTACGAGCAGTACTTC.

This clone was seen a few times. This chain links TRBV5-1 with TRBJ2-7; weak D call: TRBD1 (5 bases). Germline CDR1 reads SGHRS; CDR2 reads YFSETQ. This CDR3 region has 12 residues. Between the trimmed V and J ends, which lost 1 base and 6 bases, there was a span of 8 bases. CDR3 in amino acids: CASSLTGAEQYF. CDR3 bases: TGCGCCAGCAGCTTGACAGGCGCCGAGCAGTACTTC.

The chain joins TRBV9 to TRBJ2-3; weak D call: TRBD2 (7 bases). The CDR3 covers 16 residues. The V gene lost 0 bases and the J gene lost 4 bases, with 15 bases spanning the gap. Germline-derived CDR1 and CDR2 are SGDLS and YYNGEE. CDR3: CASSVGGKGGADTQYF. The CDR3 nucleotides are TGTGCCAGCAGCGTAGGAGGGAAGGGGGGGGCAGATACGCAGTATTTT.

The chain has TRBV6-5 and TRBJ2-5, with 10 positions matching TRBD2. J was trimmed by 5 bases and V by 7 bases; bases with no gene match: 4. This CDR3 comprises 13 residues. The germline V gene encodes CDR1 MNHEY and CDR2 SVGAGI. The CDR3 nucleotides are TGTGCCAGCACTAGCGGGAGTTCGGAGACCCAGTACTTC. It is translated as CASTSGSSETQYF.

The rearrangement joins TRBV5-1 to TRBJ2-3; the match to TRBD2 covers 9 bases. CDR1 is SGHRS, CDR2 YFSETQ, per germline. This CDR3 region has 14 residues. The V and J ends lost 7 bases and 4 bases, in that order; junction bases with no gene match: 7. The CDR3 DNA sequence: TGCGCCAGCGGTAGCGGGAGTCGTCCAGATACGCAGTATTTT. Its translation: CASGSGSRPDTQYF.

V gene TRBV18 combines with J gene TRBJ2-5; no firm D call. Germline V CDR1 and CDR2: KGHSH, LQKENI. V was pared by 2 bases and J by 1 base, with 8 bases between. The CDR3 runs 14 residues. CDR3 sequence reads: CASSPTNSQETQYF. The CDR3 DNA is TGTGCCAGCTCACCAACGAACAGCCAAGAGACCCAGTACTTC.

The gene calls are TRBV15 and TRBJ2-3; 11 nucleotides line up with TRBD1. V was clipped by 7 bases and J by 0 bases; unmatched bases: 6. CDR3 length: 16 residues. In germline, CDR1 is LNHNV, CDR2 YYDKDF (reference sequence). The CDR3 region is CATKGTGGFSTDTQYF. The DNA of the CDR3 is TGTGCCACCAAGGGGACAGGGGGATTTAGCACAGATACGCAGTATTTT.

The chain couples TRBV5-6 to TRBJ2-2; 9 bases are shared with TRBD2. The CDR3 has 15 residues. V gave up 0 bases and J gave up 3 bases; unmatched junction bases: 0. Germline CDR1 SGHDT, CDR2 YYEEEE. Written as DNA, the CDR3 is TGTGCCAGCAGCTTGGGACTAGCGGACACCGGGGAGCTGTTTTTT. This translates into CASSLGLADTGELFF.

The gene calls are TRBV6-6 and TRBJ1-5; tentatively, D is TRBD1 (5 bases). This CDR3 has 17 residues. V was cut by 5 bases and J by 3 bases, with 20 bases left in between. Germline V lookup: CDR1 MNHNY, CDR2 SVGAGI (reference sequence). CDR3 region: CASSPLHGGGNNQPQHF. The CDR3 DNA sequence: TGTGCCAGCAGTCCCCTCCACGGGGGAGGTAACAATCAGCCCCAGCATTTT.

The chain combines TRBV5-4 with TRBJ1-4; D might be TRBD1 (5 bases). Germline-derived CDR1 and CDR2 are SGHNT and YYREEE (reference sequence). V was shortened by 2 bases and J by 0 bases, with 8 bases between the two germline ends. The CDR3 has 15 amino acids. This chain's CDR3 is CASSFSTATNEKLFF. Written as DNA, the CDR3 is TGTGCCAGCAGCTTTTCGACAGCAACTAATGAAAAACTGTTTTTT.

This clone has just one count. V gene TRBV7-3 combines with J gene TRBJ1-1, with D perhaps matching TRBD1 (6 bases). The ends were cut back, 5 bases at V and 6 bases at J, with 19 bases in the middle. CDR3 length equals 15 residues. Looked up from germline, CDR1 is SGHTA and CDR2 is FQGTGA. CDR3 DNA sequence: TGTGCCAGCAGCCCTCAAGGGGGGGGCGTAGCTGAAGCTTTCTTT. It yields the protein CASSPQGGGVAEAFF.

The J gene is TRBJ2-1, the V gene TRBV19, with 11 bases fitting TRBD2. The CDR3 spans 15 residues. The V and J ends lost 9 bases and 7 bases, in that order; junction bases with no gene match: 11. The germline CDR1 and CDR2 sequences are LNHDA and SQIVND (reference sequence). CDR3 region: CASTDSGRAGNEQFF. The DNA for the CDR3 is TGTGCCAGCACCGATAGCGGGAGGGCAGGGAATGAGCAGTTCTTC.